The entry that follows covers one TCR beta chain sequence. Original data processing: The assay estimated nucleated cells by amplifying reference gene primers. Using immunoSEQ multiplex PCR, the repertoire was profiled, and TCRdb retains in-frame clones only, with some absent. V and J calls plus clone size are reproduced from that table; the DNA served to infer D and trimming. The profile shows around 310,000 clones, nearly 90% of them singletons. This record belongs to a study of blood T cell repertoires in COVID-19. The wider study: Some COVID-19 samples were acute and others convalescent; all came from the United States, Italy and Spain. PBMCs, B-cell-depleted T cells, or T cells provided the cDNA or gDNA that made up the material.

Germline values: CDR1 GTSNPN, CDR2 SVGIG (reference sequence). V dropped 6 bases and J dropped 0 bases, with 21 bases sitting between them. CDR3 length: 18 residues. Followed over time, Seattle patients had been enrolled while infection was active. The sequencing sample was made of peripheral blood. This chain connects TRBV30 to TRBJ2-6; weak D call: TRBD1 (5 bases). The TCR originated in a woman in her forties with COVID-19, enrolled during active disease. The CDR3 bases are TGTGCCTGTGGTCATTGGGCAGGGCTATCCTCTGGGGCCAACGTCCTGACTTTC. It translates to CACGHWAGLSSGANVLTF.